This TCR beta chain was recovered during a study of blood T cell repertoires in COVID-19. TCRdb keeps only in-frame clones here, not all; method: immunoSEQ multiplex PCR. The sample has some 130,000 clones, almost 70% seen once. The CDR3 covers 12 residues. The ends were cut back, 5 bases at V and 4 bases at J, with 9 bases in the middle. The source is a woman in her seventies with acute or convalescent COVID-19. Material for sequencing was peripheral blood. This chain uses TRBV12-3 or TRBV12-4 with TRBJ2-7, with D maybe TRBD2 (5 bases). CDR3: CASSPAGYEQYF. CDR3 in DNA: TGTGCCAGCAGTCCCGCGGGTTACGAGCAGTACTTC.